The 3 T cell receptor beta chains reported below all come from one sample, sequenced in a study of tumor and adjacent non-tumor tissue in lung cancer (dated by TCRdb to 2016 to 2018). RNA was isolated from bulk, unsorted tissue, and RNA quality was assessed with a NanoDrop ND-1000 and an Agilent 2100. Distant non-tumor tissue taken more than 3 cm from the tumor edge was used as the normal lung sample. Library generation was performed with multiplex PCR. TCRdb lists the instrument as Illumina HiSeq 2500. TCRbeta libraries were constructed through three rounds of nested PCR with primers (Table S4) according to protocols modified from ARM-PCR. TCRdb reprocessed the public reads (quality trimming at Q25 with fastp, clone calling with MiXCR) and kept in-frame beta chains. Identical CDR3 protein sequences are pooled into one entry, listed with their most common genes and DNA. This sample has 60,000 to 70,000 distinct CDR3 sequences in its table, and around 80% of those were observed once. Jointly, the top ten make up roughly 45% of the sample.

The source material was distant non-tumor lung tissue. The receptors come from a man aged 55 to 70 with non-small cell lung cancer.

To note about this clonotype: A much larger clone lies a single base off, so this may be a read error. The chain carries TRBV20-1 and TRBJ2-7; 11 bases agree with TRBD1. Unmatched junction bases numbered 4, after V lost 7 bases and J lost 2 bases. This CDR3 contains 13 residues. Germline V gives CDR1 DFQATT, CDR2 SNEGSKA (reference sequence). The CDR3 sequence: CSDQGQGAYEQYF. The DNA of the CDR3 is TGCAGTGATCAGGGACAGGGGGCCTACGAGCAGTACTTC.

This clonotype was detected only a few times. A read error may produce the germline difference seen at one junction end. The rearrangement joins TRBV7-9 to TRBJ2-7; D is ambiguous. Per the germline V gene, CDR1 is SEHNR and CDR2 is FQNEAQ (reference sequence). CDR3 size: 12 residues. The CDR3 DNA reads TGTCCCAGCAGCCATCAAAGCTACGAGCAGTACTTC. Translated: CPSSHQSYEQYF.

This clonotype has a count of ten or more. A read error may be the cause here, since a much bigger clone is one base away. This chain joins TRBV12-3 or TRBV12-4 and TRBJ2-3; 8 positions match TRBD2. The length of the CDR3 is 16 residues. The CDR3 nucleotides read TGTGCCAGCAGGCCGGGACTAGGGTCCTACACAGGTACGCAGTATTTT. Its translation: CASRPGLGSYTGTQYF.